These T cell receptor beta chains were read from a single sample in a study of long-term antiretroviral therapy in people with HIV. Profiled with immunoSEQ multiplex PCR; TCRdb holds only in-frame clones, not every one. Altogether 25,000 to 35,000 clones are present, approximately 94% being singletons, with the ten largest covering about 2.5%. This specimen consisted of unsorted PBMCs, obtained just over 7.2 years after starting antiretroviral therapy. Every receptor here comes from a man over 45 with HIV. The CDR3 runs from the conserved cysteine through the conserved F or W. Each record gives: CDR3 protein, clone size, V gene, J gene. The size field is filled for only some rows; it gives once, few, many or a size class.

CDR3aa: CASKEGGAATNEKLFF; abundance: NA; v_gene: TRBV10-2; j_gene: TRBJ1-4
CDR3aa: CASSDRSGGDKTQYF; abundance: NA; v_gene: TRBV10-1; j_gene: TRBJ2-5
CDR3aa: CASSLFKGGPHSNQPQHF; abundance: once; v_gene: TRBV5-6; j_gene: TRBJ1-5
CDR3aa: CASNRQGMNTEAFF; abundance: NA; v_gene: TRBV28; j_gene: TRBJ1-1
CDR3aa: CASSLSRGGTGANVLTF; abundance: NA; v_gene: TRBV27; j_gene: TRBJ2-6
CDR3aa: CASSPSGGPSYEQYF; abundance: NA; v_gene: TRBV7-2; j_gene: TRBJ2-7
CDR3aa: CASGQGGTDTQYF; abundance: NA; v_gene: TRBV11-3; j_gene: TRBJ2-3
CDR3aa: CASSPRRRSNEQFF; abundance: NA; v_gene: TRBV14; j_gene: TRBJ2-1
CDR3aa: CASRGGGTYEQYF; abundance: NA; v_gene: TRBV5-6; j_gene: TRBJ2-7
CDR3aa: CASSYGGGLRNEQYF; abundance: NA; v_gene: TRBV6-5; j_gene: TRBJ2-7
CDR3aa: CASSLAGDEQYF; abundance: NA; v_gene: TRBV7-6; j_gene: NA
CDR3aa: CASSLNGGYTDTQYF; abundance: NA; v_gene: TRBV7-3; j_gene: TRBJ2-3
CDR3aa: CASSDTGGNYGYTF; abundance: NA; v_gene: TRBV21-1; j_gene: TRBJ1-2
CDR3aa: CASSRDQGGNTEAFF; abundance: NA; v_gene: TRBV9; j_gene: TRBJ1-1
CDR3aa: CASSLEQGRVAGELFF; abundance: NA; v_gene: TRBV7-6; j_gene: TRBJ2-2
CDR3aa: CASSQAKLAGGRYTQYF; abundance: NA; v_gene: TRBV21-1; j_gene: TRBJ2-3